This T cell receptor (beta chain) originates from a study of blood T cell repertoires in COVID-19 (dated by TCRdb to the early 2020s). Regarding the research as a whole: Collaborator samples came from the United States, Italy and Spain and covered acute and convalescent phases of COVID-19. The material from the prospective study consisted of cDNA or gDNA derived from T cells, B-cell-depleted T cells, or PBMCs. Subjects who had been exposed to COVID-19, were actively infected with it, or had recovered from it provided the deeply sampled blood TCRbeta repertoires that made up the dataset. The repertoires were released in a freely available public database meant as a resource for research on the immune response to SARS-CoV-2. The samples were drawn from two sources: the first 160 participants of the ongoing ImmuneRACE study, and 950 to 1,500 subjects contributed by 6 global collaborators. A de-identified subject ID, COVID-19 status, age in years and sex were almost always included in the sample metadata. Where available, HLA class I and class II types were obtained from metadata supplied by the sample provider rather than from assay-based typing.

In its sample, this clone was seen many times. This clone's antigen is unknown. Qualities for individual bases were not recorded, and no much larger clone is one base off. Between the V and J ends, shortened by 1 base and 5 bases respectively, the junction contains 19 bases. The germline V gene gives CDR1 as SGHRS and CDR2 as YFSETQ. The CDR3 runs 16 residues from the cysteine to the phenylalanine. Only CDR3 DNA remains: 48 bases, in frame from the first base. Samples from volunteer blood donors who had recovered from COVID-19 were contributed by a second Seattle source. Each collaborating institution followed its own protocols to collect whole blood in K2EDTA tubes. For TCRbeta analysis, collaborators shipped samples as frozen whole blood, isolated PBMCs, or DNA extracted from either of those sample types. TCRbeta CDR3 regions were amplified from genomic DNA by means of the immunoSEQ Assay, a bias-controlled multiplex PCR. In the original analysis: Nucleated cell counts per sample were estimated from amplification of reference gene primers within the assay. To quantify the absolute abundance of each unique TCRbeta CDR3 rearrangement, sequence reads were collapsed and filtered. For each sample, productive Simpson clonality was calculated as the square root of Simpson's diversity index over productive rearrangements. Imported from immuneACCESS, the table was reduced by TCRdb to in-frame sequences with V and J called. These copies leave out some clones; in studies compared against another copy, an unresolved V gene accounts for under half, and the cause of the remainder is not known. That table supplies the V and J calls and clone size; D and trimming were determined from the DNA. Here the sample has 72,000 or so clones; 80% occur a single time. Roughly 18% of the sample is held by the ten biggest clonotypes.

What the research found in general, with its limitations: Clinical and demographic metadata were provided uncurated, with the amount varying by source and participant.

The sequence joins TRBV5-1 to TRBJ2-7, with TRBD2 perhaps the D gene, on 6 matching bases. What was sequenced was peripheral blood. The origin of this receptor is a man aged 65-85 years who had recovered from COVID-19. DNA sequence: TGCGCCAGCAGCTTGCTTTCAAGGGGCGGGGAGAACGAGCAGTACTTC. Its protein reads: CASSLLSRGGENEQYF.